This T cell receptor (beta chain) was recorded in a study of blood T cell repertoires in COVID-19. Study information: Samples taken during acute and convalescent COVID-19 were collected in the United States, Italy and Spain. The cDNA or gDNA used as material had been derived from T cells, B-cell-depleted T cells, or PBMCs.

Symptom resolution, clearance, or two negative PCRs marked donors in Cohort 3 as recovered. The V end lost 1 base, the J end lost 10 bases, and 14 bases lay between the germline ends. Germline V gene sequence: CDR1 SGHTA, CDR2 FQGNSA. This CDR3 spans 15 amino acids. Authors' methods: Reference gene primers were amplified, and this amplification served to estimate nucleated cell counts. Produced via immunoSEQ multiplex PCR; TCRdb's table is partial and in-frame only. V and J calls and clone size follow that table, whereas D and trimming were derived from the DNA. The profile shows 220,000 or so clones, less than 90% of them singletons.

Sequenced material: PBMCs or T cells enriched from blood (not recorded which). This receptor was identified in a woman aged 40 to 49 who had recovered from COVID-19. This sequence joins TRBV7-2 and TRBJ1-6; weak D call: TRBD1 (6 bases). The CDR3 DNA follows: TGTGCCAGCAGCTTAGGACAGGAAGTTTGGTCACCCCTCCACTTT. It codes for CASSLGQEVWSPLHF.